The clone carrying this T cell receptor (beta chain) was detected only a few times. This specimen belongs to a study of T-cell reconstitution after alpha-beta-depleted transplantation in children. Construction of the TCRbeta library involved unique molecular identifiers. TCRdb reanalysed the PCR reads using MiXCR and keeps one entry per CDR3 protein. The sample consists of some 520,000 distinct CDR3 sequences, about 31% of them appearing once. Trimming shortened V by 4 bases and J by 3 bases, and 10 bases separated the two germline ends. The CDR3 covers 13 residues. CDR1 is SQVTM and CDR2 is ANQGSEA in the germline V gene.

This receptor was taken from a human donor who donated a stem cell graft to a child with aplastic anemia. This material consisted of PBMCs from the stem cell graft donor, taken from the stem cell graft. The chain employs TRBV29-1 and TRBJ2-1, with a tentative D call TRBD2 (6 bases). CDR3 in DNA: TGCAGCGTTGTCGGGAGAATCTACAATGAGCAGTTCTTC. It is translated as CSVVGRIYNEQFF.